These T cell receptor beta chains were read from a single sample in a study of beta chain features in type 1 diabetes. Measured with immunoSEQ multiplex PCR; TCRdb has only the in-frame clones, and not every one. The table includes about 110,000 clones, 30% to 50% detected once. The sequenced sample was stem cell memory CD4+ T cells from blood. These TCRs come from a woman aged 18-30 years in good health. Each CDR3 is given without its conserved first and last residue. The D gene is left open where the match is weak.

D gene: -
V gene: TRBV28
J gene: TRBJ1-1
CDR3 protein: ASSSAASNTEAF

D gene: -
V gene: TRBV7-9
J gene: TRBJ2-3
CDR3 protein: ASSSKTGALLLTTDTQY

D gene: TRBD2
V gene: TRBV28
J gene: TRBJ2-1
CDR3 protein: ASRVAGGSNEQF

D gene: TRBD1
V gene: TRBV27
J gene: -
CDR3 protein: ASSPRTGIYEQY

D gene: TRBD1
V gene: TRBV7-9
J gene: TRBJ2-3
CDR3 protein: ASSFWTGGPDTQY

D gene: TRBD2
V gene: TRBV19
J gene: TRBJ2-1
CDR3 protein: ASSFRGRSYNEQF

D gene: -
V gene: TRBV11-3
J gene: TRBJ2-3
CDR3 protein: ASSPHLTVSDTQY

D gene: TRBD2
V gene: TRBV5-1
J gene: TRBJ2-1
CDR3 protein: ASSLLLAGANEQF

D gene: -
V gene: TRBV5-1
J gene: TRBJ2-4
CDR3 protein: ASSFNFVGGREY

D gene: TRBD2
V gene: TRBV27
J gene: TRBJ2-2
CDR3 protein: ASSLLGLAGNTGELF

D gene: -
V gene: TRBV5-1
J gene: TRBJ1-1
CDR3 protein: ASSLGWGGTEAF

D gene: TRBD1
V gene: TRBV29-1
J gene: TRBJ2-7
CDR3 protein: SVGQGARPLSYEQY

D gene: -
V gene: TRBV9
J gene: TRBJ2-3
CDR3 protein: ASSVAGKGKV

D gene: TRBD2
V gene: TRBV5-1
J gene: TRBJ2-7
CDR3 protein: ASSWGDYSYEQY

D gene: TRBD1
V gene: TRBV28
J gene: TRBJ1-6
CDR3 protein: ASSPGDRSNSPLH

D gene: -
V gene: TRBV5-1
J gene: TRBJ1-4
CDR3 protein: ASSSGRRKLF

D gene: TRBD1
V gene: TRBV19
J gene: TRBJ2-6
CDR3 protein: ASRSYGTGVSGANVLT

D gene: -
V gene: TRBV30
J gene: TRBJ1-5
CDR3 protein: AWSATGNQPQH

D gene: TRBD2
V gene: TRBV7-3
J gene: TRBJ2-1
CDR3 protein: ASSLTSGGYNEQF

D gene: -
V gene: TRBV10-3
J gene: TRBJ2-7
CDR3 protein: AISRQVHEQY

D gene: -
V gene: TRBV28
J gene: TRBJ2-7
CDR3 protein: ASRGQLSSYEQY

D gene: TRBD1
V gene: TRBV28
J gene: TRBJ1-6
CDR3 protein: ASIGQGVNSPLH

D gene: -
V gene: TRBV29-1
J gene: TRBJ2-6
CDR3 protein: SVETAGFSGANVLT

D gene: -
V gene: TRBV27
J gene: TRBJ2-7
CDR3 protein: ASSLHGAGTGWEQY